Below are 5 T cell receptor beta chains sequenced from a single sample in a study of T cells in Graves' hyperthyroidism and ophthalmopathy. Amplified TCR beta CDR3 regions derived from RNA transcripts. When the TCR CDR3 underwent first-round RT-PCR, the HTBI primer set was used. TCRdb re-called the multiplex PCR reads through MiXCR, storing one row per CDR3 protein. Among roughly 500,000 distinct CDR3 sequences listed, 46% were seen once. The material sequenced was peripheral blood or thyroid tissue (not recorded which). These receptors all stem from an adult woman with Graves' disease, either hyperthyroidism or ophthalmopathy (not recorded which).

The chain recombines TRBV5-6 with TRBJ1-3, with D perhaps matching TRBD1 (6 bases). V lost 0 bases and J lost 8, with 12 bases in between. Germline V gives CDR1 SGHDT, CDR2 YYEEEE. This CDR3 is built from 14 residues. The CDR3 DNA reads as TGTGCCAGCAGCTTGGACTGGACAGACGACACCATATATTTT. This encodes CASSLDWTDDTIYF.

In regard to this clonotype: A much larger clone differs from this one at a single base, so this may be a read error. This CDR3 fails to terminate in the conserved phenylalanine or tryptophan, so it likely reflects a read error. The chain employs TRBV25-1 and TRBJ1-2; the match to TRBD1 covers 8 bases. This CDR3 region has 15 residues. Germline V gene data show CDR1 as MGHDK and CDR2 as SYGVNS. The ends lost 7 bases at V and 8 bases at J; junction bases unmatched: 15. The CDR3 region has the DNA TGTGCCAGCAATCCTACAGACAGGGGCCGATGGGGCTACACCCTC. It translates to CASNPTDRGRWGYTL.

This clonotype occurred once. The junction and the germline gene differ at one end; a read error may be behind it. The rearrangement uses TRBV7-3 and TRBJ2-3; 14 bases map to TRBD2. The germline CDR1 and CDR2 sequences are SGHTA and FQGTGA. The CDR3 loop spans 15 amino acids. The CDR3 here is CASSQGLAGDDTQYF. Here the CDR3 DNA reads TGCGCCAGCAGCCAGGGACTAGCGGGAGACGATACGCAGTATTTT.

On this clonotype itself: At one of its ends the junction is not consistent with the germline gene, which may arise from a read error. V is TRBV7-9 and J is TRBJ2-7; TRBD2 might be the D (5 bases). CDR3 length: 16 residues. Germline V lookup: CDR1 SEHNR, CDR2 FQNEAQ (reference sequence). The CDR3 region has the DNA TGCGCCAGCAGCCAAGATCGGGCTAGCAGCTCCTACGAGCAGTACTTC. This gives the protein CASSQDRASSSYEQYF.

The chain couples TRBV5-1 to TRBJ1-1; 7 bases match TRBD1. The junction had 2 bases not matched to a gene; V was cut back by 0 bases and J by 0 bases. The CDR3 has 15 residues. Germline CDR1 and CDR2: SGHRS and YFSETQ. CDR3 loop: CASSLVGQMNTEAFF. CDR3 sequence (DNA): TGCGCCAGCAGCTTGGTGGGACAGATGAACACTGAAGCTTTCTTT.